Listed below are T cell receptor beta chains from one sample, sequenced in a study of multiple sclerosis patients with progressive multifocal leukoencephalopathy. Clones were read by immunoSEQ multiplex PCR, and TCRdb kept only the in-frame ones, dropping some. The sample holds 25,000 to 35,000 clones, over 90% seen once. Sample: PBMCs. These receptor sequences come from a man younger than 40 with multiple sclerosis. CDR3s include the opening cysteine and the closing phenylalanine or tryptophan. A D gene is named only where the DNA matches it firmly. The size of a clone is reported for some rows only, either as once, few or many, or as a class for expanded clones.

TRBV27	-	TRBJ1-3	-	CASSSSLSGNTIYF	TGTGCCAGCAGTTCTAGCCTCTCTGGAAACACCATATATTTT
TRBV29-1	-	TRBJ1-1	once	CSVATGNTEAFF	TGCAGCGTTGCGACGGGGAACACTGAAGCTTTCTTT
TRBV6-6	TRBD2	TRBJ2-7	-	CASRLAGPHEQYF	TGTGCCAGCAGACTAGCGGGACCCCACGAGCAGTACTTC
TRBV7-9	-	TRBJ1-1	-	CASSFGGGVEAFF	TGTGCCAGCAGCTTCGGTGGGGGGGTTGAAGCTTTCTTT
TRBV6-1	TRBD2	TRBJ2-1	-	CASRPGTSGSDEQFF	TGTGCCAGCAGACCAGGGACTAGCGGGAGTGATGAGCAGTTCTTC
TRBV7-8	-	TRBJ2-3	-	CASSLKFLGADTQYF	TGTGCCAGCAGCTTAAAGTTTCTGGGCGCAGATACGCAGTATTTT
TRBV7-3	TRBD2	TRBJ2-1	-	CASSLELAGGDNEQFF	TGTGCCAGCAGCCTCGAACTAGCGGGAGGGGACAATGAGCAGTTCTTC
TRBV6-6	-	TRBJ2-1	-	CASSRTVNEQFF	TGTGCCAGCAGTCGTACCGTCAATGAGCAGTTCTTC
TRBV16	-	TRBJ1-5	-	CASSQNQPQHF	TGTGCCAGCAGCCAGAATCAGCCCCAGCATTTT
TRBV7-6	-	TRBJ2-7	-	CASSLGPGTASSYEQYF	TGTGCCAGCAGCTTAGGGCCCGGGACCGCGAGCTCCTACGAGCAGTACTTC
TRBV27	TRBD2	TRBJ2-1	-	CASSFLYLAGDYNEQFF	TGTGCCAGCAGTTTTTTGTATCTAGCGGGAGACTACAATGAGCAGTTCTTC
TRBV7-8	-	TRBJ2-7	-	CASSLARDSLPSYEQYF	TGTGCCAGCAGCTTAGCACGGGACTCCCTACCATCCTACGAGCAGTACTTC
TRBV4-3	TRBD2	TRBJ2-2	-	CASSRTGGWPGELFF	TGCGCCAGCAGCCGAACGGGAGGGTGGCCCGGGGAGCTGTTTTTT